These 22 T cell receptor beta chains share one sample of origin, sequenced in a study of Ad26.COV2.S vaccination and SARS-CoV-2 variants. Treatment of the sample: some 20 received Ad26.COV2.S at low or high dose, single or two shots; a few received placebo; per-sample allocation not given. On day 63 after the first injection, vaccine and placebo recipients gave samples. Libraries were prepared by immunoSEQ multiplex PCR; TCRdb keeps only in-frame clonotypes and omits some of them. Altogether about 440,000 clones are present, about 90% being singletons, with the ten largest covering more than 3.5%. The material was peripheral blood, obtained in a trial of Ad26.COV2.S vaccine versus placebo. All receptors derive from a person aged 18-60 years who received the Ad26.COV2.S COVID-19 vaccine or a placebo.

The rearrangement links TRBV24-1 to TRBJ2-7; D gene unclear. The CDR3 length is 12 residues. Germline CDR1 KGHDR, CDR2 SFDVKD. V lost 9 bases, J lost 0 bases, and 8 bases lay in between. CDR3 DNA sequence: TGTGCCACCCTAACCTCCTCCTACGAGCAGTACTTC. This gives the protein CATLTSSYEQYF.

The chain couples TRBV2 to TRBJ1-1, with a weak D call TRBD1 (6 bases). The CDR3 has 13 residues. The germline V gene encodes CDR1 SNHLY and CDR2 FYNNEI. V was cut by 0 bases and J by 11 bases, with 13 bases left in between. Here the CDR3 reads CASSEALQGTAFF. DNA for the CDR3: TGTGCCAGCAGTGAAGCGCTTCAGGGGACCGCTTTCTTT.

In its sample, this clone was seen once. This sequence joins TRBV18 and TRBJ2-3; TRBD2 matches at 10 bases. V lost 0 bases, J lost 0 bases, and 12 bases stayed unmatched. The CDR3 runs to 20 residues. CDR1 and CDR2 (germline): KGHSH, LQKENI. DNA of the CDR3: TGTGCCAGCTCACCACCGAGGGGGCCCGGACTAGCGGAAAGCACAGATACGCAGTATTTT. This codes for CASSPPRGPGLAESTDTQYF. Based on the CDR3 plus reference TRBV18 and TRBJ2-3, the full variable domain is NAGVMQNPRHLVRRRGQEARLRCSPMKGHSHVYWYRQLPEEGLKFMVYLQKENIIDESGMPKERFSAEFPKEGPSILRIQQVVRGDSAAYFCASSPPRGPGLAESTDTQYFGPGTRLTVL.

The chain recombines TRBV27 with TRBJ1-2; D possibly corresponds to TRBD1 (6 bases). The CDR3 is 15 residues long. CDR1 and CDR2 (germline): MNHEY, SMNVEV (reference sequence). V lost 5 bases, J lost 3 bases, and 16 bases lay in between. CDR3 DNA sequence: TGTGCCAGCAGTCGCAAGGCGGACAGCCACTATGGCTACACCTTC. It encodes CASSRKADSHYGYTF.

This rearrangement joins TRBV5-5 to TRBJ1-1; TRBD1 might be the D (6 bases). Trimming cost V 4 bases and J 1 base, with 17 bases left between them. CDR3 size: 16 residues. The germline V gene has CDR1 SGHKS and CDR2 YYEKEE (reference sequence). The DNA for the CDR3 is TGTGCCAGCAGCCCAATACCCCGACAGGCGAACACTGAAGCTTTCTTT. Its translation is CASSPIPRQANTEAFF.

The chain joins TRBV5-8 to TRBJ2-3; TRBD2 agrees at 11 bases. Germline CDR1 and CDR2: SGHTS and YDEGEE. J gave up 7 bases and V 4 bases, and 14 bases lay outside the gene matches. The CDR3 is 17 amino acids. The CDR3 DNA reads TGTGCCAGCAGCATCGAACTAGCGGGAGCTTTAGGAAATACGCAGTATTTT. Its protein is CASSIELAGALGNTQYF.

CDR3 coding DNA: TGTGCCAGCAGTCAGTCTCCTAGCGGGAGCTCCTACGAGCAGTACTTC. It yields the protein CASSQSPSGSSYEQYF. The chain couples TRBV6-6 to TRBJ2-7, with TRBD2 matching 10 bases. The length of the CDR3 is 16 residues. Trimming at V came to 5 bases and at J to 0 bases, leaving 7 bases not matched to a gene. Looked up from germline, CDR1 is MNHNY and CDR2 is SVGAGI (reference sequence).

This clone was seen a single time. CDR3 region: CASSLSAGGNNEQFF. CDR3 bases: TGCGCCAGCAGCCTCTCAGCGGGAGGCAACAATGAGCAGTTCTTC. The chain couples TRBV5-1 to TRBJ2-1, with 9 positions matching TRBD2. This CDR3 has 15 residues. Germline CDR1 SGHRS, CDR2 YFSETQ. V trimming: 4 bases; J trimming: 5 bases; junction bases outside the gene matches: 7.

This clone was observed a few times. This chain's CDR3 is CASSLLHRGGNYGYTF. As DNA, the CDR3 is TGTGCCAGCAGCCTTTTACACAGGGGGGGTAACTATGGCTACACCTTC. The chain combines TRBV3-1 (or the pseudogene TRBV3-2) with TRBJ1-2, with TRBD1 matching 8 bases. Trimming removed 4 bases from V and 1 base from J; junction bases left unmatched: 8. CDR1 and CDR2 (germline): LGHDT, YNNKEL (reference sequence). CDR3 size: 16 residues.

The chain has TRBV11-2 and TRBJ1-3; 7 nucleotides match TRBD1. The CDR3 length is 16 residues. V was pared by 0 bases and J by 4 bases, with 6 bases of the junction left unmatched. The V gene's germline CDR1 is SGHAT and CDR2 FQNNGV. The CDR3 reads CASSLEGTEIGNTIYF. For the CDR3, the DNA is TGTGCCAGCAGCTTAGAGGGGACAGAAATAGGAAACACCATATATTTT.

The chain joins TRBV28 to TRBJ1-5; D is unclear. Trimming shortened V by 2 bases and J by 0 bases, and 5 bases separated the two germline ends. This CDR3 has 14 amino acids. Germline V gene lookup returns CDR1 MDHEN and CDR2 SYDVKM. The CDR3 spells CASSLVNSNQPQHF. DNA of the CDR3: TGTGCCAGCAGTTTAGTCAATAGCAATCAGCCCCAGCATTTT. Based on the CDR3 plus reference TRBV28 and TRBJ1-5, the full variable domain is DVKVTQSSRYLVKRTGEKVFLECVQDMDHENMFWYRQDPGLGLRLIYFSYDVKMKEKGDIPEGYSVSREKKERFSLILESASTNQTSMYLCASSLVNSNQPQHFGDGTRLSIL.

The chain joins TRBV6-2 or TRBV6-3 to TRBJ1-1; a possible D gene is TRBD1 (5 bases). The CDR3 covers 14 residues. Germline CDR1 and CDR2: MNHEY and SVGEGT. The germline V and J ends were trimmed by 2 bases and 4 bases, with 11 bases remaining between them. The CDR3 DNA reads TGTGCCAGCAGTTACAAGGGGTCGGGCACTGAAGCTTTCTTT. Its protein product is CASSYKGSGTEAFF.

The V call is TRBV19, the J call TRBJ2-5; tentative D call: TRBD1 (6 bases). Trimming removed 10 bases at V and 1 base at J, with 10 bases between. In germline, CDR1 is LNHDA, CDR2 SQIVND (reference sequence). This CDR3 has 12 residues. The CDR3 is CATEDSQETQYF. CDR3 nucleotide sequence: TGTGCCACGGAGGACAGCCAAGAGACCCAGTACTTC.

This chain connects TRBV11-2 to TRBJ2-7, with 8 bases aligning to TRBD1. The V gene end was trimmed by 0 bases and the J gene end by 6 bases; junction bases not matched to a gene: 10. CDR3 size: 16 residues. The germline V gene encodes CDR1 SGHAT and CDR2 FQNNGV. The CDR3 protein is CASSLDRTGSLGEQYF. The CDR3 DNA sequence: TGTGCCAGCAGCTTAGATCGGACAGGGTCCCTTGGCGAGCAGTACTTC.

The chain links TRBV5-1 to TRBJ1-1; 8 bases align to TRBD1. The trim removed 4 bases at V and 0 bases at J, leaving 11 bases unmatched. The CDR3 runs 17 residues. Germline CDR1 reads SGHRS; CDR2 reads YFSETQ. Written as DNA, the CDR3 is TGCGCCAGCAGCCCGGGGACAGGCCCCGTTATGAACACTGAAGCTTTCTTT. It yields the protein CASSPGTGPVMNTEAFF.

V usage is TRBV11-3 and J usage is TRBJ2-1; 7 nucleotides match TRBD2. Trimming at V came to 8 bases and at J to 5 bases, leaving 12 bases not matched to a gene. This CDR3 is built from 15 residues. The germline V gene has CDR1 SGHNT and CDR2 YENEEA. In nucleotides, the CDR3 is TGTGCCAGCTCCCGGAGGAGCGGGAACGACAATGAGCAGTTCTTC. Translating gives CASSRRSGNDNEQFF.

The rearrangement links TRBV5-8 to TRBJ2-1; 10 nucleotides match TRBD2. The CDR3 loop spans 17 amino acids. From germline, CDR1 is SGHTS and CDR2 YDEGEE. With 0 bases clipped from V and 4 bases from J, the junction kept 7 bases outside the gene matches. CDR3 in DNA: TGTGCCAGCAGCTTGGCCGGAGGACTAGCGGAATACAATGAGCAGTTCTTC. Encoded protein: CASSLAGGLAEYNEQFF. Supplemented by reference TRBV5-8 and TRBJ2-1, the full variable domain reads EAGVTQSPTHLIKTRGQQATLRCSPISGHTSVYWYQQALGLGLQFLLWYDEGEERNRGNFPPRFSGRQFPNYSSELNVNALELEDSALYLCASSLAGGLAEYNEQFFGPGTRLTVL.

The chain has TRBV7-9 and TRBJ1-4; no clear D gene. V dropped 5 bases and J dropped 5 bases, with 12 bases sitting between them. Germline assignment: CDR1 SEHNR and CDR2 FQNEAQ (reference sequence). The CDR3 extends over 14 amino acids. The CDR3 DNA reads TGTGCCAGCAGCCCGGGGATCACGAATGAAAAACTGTTTTTT. It specifies CASSPGITNEKLFF. The entire variable domain, with the rest obtained from reference TRBV7-9 and TRBJ1-4, is as follows: DTGVSQNPRHKITKRGQNVTFRCDPISEHNRLYWYRQTLGQGPEFLTYFQNEAQLEKSRLLSDRFSAERPKGSFSTLEIQRTEQGDSAMYLCASSPGITNEKLFFGSGTQLSVL.

This clone showed up just a few times. Other DNA variants within this sample encode the same CDR3. This chain joins TRBV6-5 and TRBJ2-1; D is uncertain. With 2 bases removed from V and 6 bases from J, the gap between germline ends came to 2 bases. CDR3 length equals 11 residues. The germline V gene encodes CDR1 MNHEY and CDR2 SVGAGI. The CDR3 bases are TGTGCCAGCAGTTACCTCAATGAGCAGTTCTTC. It translates to CASSYLNEQFF.

The rearrangement links TRBV9 to TRBJ1-3; D remains unclear. The germline CDR1 and CDR2 sequences are SGDLS and YYNGEE. The CDR3 extends over 14 amino acids. V lost 4 bases and J lost 4, with 12 bases in between. The CDR3 DNA is TGTGCCAGCAGCAACCCGGCGCAGGGAAACACCATATATTTT. The encoded protein is CASSNPAQGNTIYF.

The chain uses TRBV27 and TRBJ2-7; TRBD2 agrees at 7 bases. Germline assignment: CDR1 MNHEY and CDR2 SMNVEV (reference sequence). The V and J ends lost 3 bases and 3 bases, in that order; junction bases with no gene match: 5. The CDR3 is 14 residues long. CDR3 sequence (DNA): TGTGCCAGCAGTTTGGGGGGGAGGTTCTACGAGCAGTACTTC. This translates into CASSLGGRFYEQYF.

This rearrangement joins TRBV30 to TRBJ2-7; 14 nucleotides align to TRBD2. Trimming cost V 5 bases and J 1 base; bases outside gene matches: 4. Per germline, CDR1 GTSNPN and CDR2 SVGIG (reference sequence). This CDR3 has 15 amino acids. CDR3 bases: TGTGCCTGGCGACGACTAGCGGGAGGGTCCTACGAGCAGTACTTC. Amino acids: CAWRRLAGGSYEQYF.